This T cell receptor beta chain was identified in a study of blood T cell repertoires in COVID-19 (dated by TCRdb to 2018 to 2020). Regarding the complete study: Collaborator samples came from the United States, Italy and Spain and covered acute and convalescent phases of COVID-19. The repertoires were released in a freely available public database meant as a resource for research on the immune response to SARS-CoV-2. A de-identified subject ID, COVID-19 status, age in years and sex were almost always included in the sample metadata. The material from the prospective study consisted of cDNA or gDNA derived from T cells, B-cell-depleted T cells, or PBMCs. The dataset comprised deeply sampled blood TCRbeta repertoires from subjects exposed to, actively infected with, or recovered from COVID-19. Samples were obtained from the ongoing ImmuneRACE study (first 160 participants) and from about 1,300 subjects provided by 6 global collaborators. Where available, HLA class I and class II types were obtained from metadata supplied by the sample provider rather than from assay-based typing. Overall study results and their limits: The quantity of clinical and demographic metadata differed by source and by participant and was supplied without curation.

At the junction V is shortened by 4 bases and J by 6 bases, with 14 bases in between. From the germline V gene, CDR1 is SGDLS and CDR2 is YYNGEE. Inclusive of the bounding cysteine and phenylalanine, the CDR3 is 15 residues long. Only CDR3 DNA remains: 45 bases, in frame from the first base. Samples from volunteer blood donors who had recovered from COVID-19 were contributed by a second Seattle source. Whole blood was collected in K2EDTA tubes by collaborating institutions according to the institutions' own protocols. For TCRbeta analysis, collaborators shipped samples as frozen whole blood, isolated PBMCs, or DNA extracted from either of those sample types. TCRbeta CDR3 regions were amplified from genomic DNA using the immunoSEQ Assay, a bias-controlled multiplex PCR. On the authors' methods: Within the assay, amplification of reference gene primers was used to estimate how many nucleated cells each sample contained. To quantify the absolute abundance of each unique TCRbeta CDR3 rearrangement, sequence reads were collapsed and filtered. For each sample, productive Simpson clonality was calculated as the square root of Simpson's diversity index over productive rearrangements. Sourced from immuneACCESS, this table was stored by TCRdb with only in-frame sequences that have V and J called. A share of the clones is absent; for the studies checked, an unresolved V gene accounts for under half, and the remainder has no known explanation. V and J calls and clone size are as listed in that table; D and trimming were resolved from the DNA. The sample data list 230,000 or so clones, and around 83% of these were observed just once. 1.4% of the sample comes from the top ten.

Concerning this clone itself: Its antigen is still unknown. No base quality values were provided; no much bigger clone lies one nucleotide off.

The sample was peripheral blood. The chain joins TRBV9 to TRBJ1-6; no D gene call is confident. The sequence was collected from a woman aged 40 to 50 who had recovered from COVID-19. The CDR3 region reads CASSSTSGGNSPLHF. In nucleotide form, the sequence is TGTGCCAGCAGCTCAACTTCGGGAGGTAATTCACCCCTCCACTTT.